This TCR beta chain came from a study of tissue T cells after allogeneic stem cell transplantation. Time point specified: mouse harvest day 7 after allogeneic transplant. Each mouse received 10^7 T-cell-depleted marrow cells plus 10^6 splenic CD5+ T cells by tail vein. This mouse GVHD model was MHC-mismatched B6 to BALB/c, profiled day 7 or 14. The repertoire was sequenced with immunoSEQ multiplex PCR; TCRdb's copy has only in-frame clones and lacks some. The repertoire includes around 6,000 clones, 45% to 55% of them detected once, and roughly 3% sits in the top ten. The study, taken as a whole, reports: Anatomically similar tissues had similar TCR repertoires within each patient.

In its sample, this clone was seen a few times. Antigen unknown. Gene names are mouse gene names. The clonotype comes from a female BALB/c mouse given C57BL/6 T cells with graft-versus-host disease after an allogeneic hematopoietic cell transplant. The sequenced sample was skin.

Incomplete CDR3 DNA: TGTGGTGCTAGGGAGGGGGGCACAGAAGTCTTC. Translating gives CGAREGGTEVF. The entire CDR3 sequence reads CGAREGGTEVFF. The chain joins TRBV20 to TRBJ1-1, with D possibly TRBD1 on 5 matching bases. From the germline J gene comes the end of the CDR3, since the read stops 1 residue before it. The CDR3 has 12 residues. Per germline, CDR1 GFQATS and CDR2 STVNSAI. V was pared by 0 bases and J by 4 bases, with 6 bases between.